This is a list of T cell receptor beta chains from one sample in a study of shared clonotypes between healthy human individuals. TCRdb's copy holds only in-frame clones and misses some; the assay was immunoSEQ multiplex PCR. Among roughly 1,100,000 clones listed, approximately 68% were seen once. Sequencing was done on a sample of memory CD4+ T cells sorted from blood. These receptors all come from a young man in good health. The CDR3 runs from the conserved cysteine through the conserved F or W. D genes are given only for firm matches. Rows may omit the clone size; those that give it use once, few, many or a size class.

V gene	D gene	clone size	J gene	CDR3 DNA	CDR3 protein
TRBV6-5	TRBD1	-	TRBJ1-3	TGTGCCAGCAGGTGGGACAGCCTCTCTGGAAACACCATATATTTT	CASRWDSLSGNTIYF
TRBV28	TRBD2	-	TRBJ2-2	TGTGCCAGCAGTTCTGCGGGGGGGAACACCGGGGAGCTGTTTTTT	CASSSAGGNTGELFF
TRBV6-6	-	-	TRBJ1-2	TGTGCCAGCAGCAGAGCGGGCCGCTATGGCTACACCTTC	CASSRAGRYGYTF
TRBV6-1	-	-	TRBJ2-1	TGTGCCAGCAGTGAAACAGGGAAGGCAATCTCCTACAATGAGCAGTTCTTC	CASSETGKAISYNEQFF
TRBV5-8	-	-	TRBJ2-7	TGTGCCAGCAGCGGCTGGGCGGGTGGCCACGAGCAGTACTTC	CASSGWAGGHEQYF
TRBV5-6	-	few	TRBJ2-5	TGTGCCAGCAGCTTGGGGCAGGGGCAAGAGACCCAGTACTTC	CASSLGQGQETQYF
TRBV4-3	TRBD2	-	TRBJ2-3	TGCGCCAGCAGCCTAGCGGGAGTACAGACAGATACGCAGTATTTT	CASSLAGVQTDTQYF
TRBV5-1	-	-	TRBJ2-4	TGCGCCAGCAGCCCCGAGGGGAGTATAGCCAAAAACATTCAGTACTTC	CASSPEGSIAKNIQYF
TRBV4-3	TRBD1	-	TRBJ2-7	TGCGCCAGCAGCCAAGTTGGGGGACAGAACGAGCAGTACTTC	CASSQVGGQNEQYF
TRBV30	-	-	TRBJ2-1	TGTGCCTGGAGAAGCGGAAGCTCCTACAATGAGCAGTTCTTC	CAWRSGSSYNEQFF
TRBV7-2	TRBD2	few	TRBJ2-1	TGTGCCAGCAGCCACGGGGCTAGCGGGTACAATGAGCAGTTCTTC	CASSHGASGYNEQFF
TRBV18	-	-	TRBJ1-4	TGTGCCAGCTCACCTTCGGGGCAGGGTTATGAAAAACTGTTTTTT	CASSPSGQGYEKLFF
TRBV5-1	-	-	TRBJ2-7	TGCGCCAGCAGCTTAGGCAGGACGGGGGTGTACGAGCAGTACTTC	CASSLGRTGVYEQYF
TRBV28	-	-	TRBJ1-2	TGTGCCAGCAGCCGATCTAACTATGGCTACACCTTC	CASSRSNYGYTF
TRBV6-1	-	-	TRBJ2-3	TGTGCCAGCAGCGGAAGTGTGGATACGCAGTATTTT	CASSGSVDTQYF
TRBV18	TRBD1	once	TRBJ2-2	TGTGCCAGCTCGGCGGCGGGACAGGGTAACACCGGGGAGCTGTTTTTT	CASSAAGQGNTGELFF
TRBV9	TRBD1	-	TRBJ2-5	TGTGCCAGCAGCGTGCAACAGGGGGTCCAAGAGACCCAGTACTTC	CASSVQQGVQETQYF
TRBV11-3	TRBD2	-	TRBJ2-1	TGTGCCAGCAGCTTAGGGGGAGCGGGAGGGCCTAAGCAGTTCTTC	CASSLGGAGGPKQFF
TRBV9	-	-	TRBJ1-1	TGTGCCAGCAGCGTAGGGGGAAGTGGTGAAGCTTTCTTT	CASSVGGSGEAFF
TRBV28	-	-	TRBJ1-2	TGTGCCAGCAGGACCGGTTCGTTGGGGGGCCGGTATGGCTACACCTTC	CASRTGSLGGRYGYTF
TRBV19	-	few	TRBJ1-3	TGTGCCAGTAGTCTCGGGGGAGATGCCGGAAACACCATATATTTT	CASSLGGDAGNTIYF
TRBV14	-	-	TRBJ2-7	TGTGCCAGCAGCCAATCTCTGGGGGCTTACGAGCAGTACTTC	CASSQSLGAYEQYF
TRBV5-1	-	-	TRBJ2-1	TGCGCCAGCAGCTCTAGCAGGGCACCCTACAATGAGCAGTTCTTC	CASSSSRAPYNEQFF
TRBV6-1	-	-	TRBJ2-7	TGTGCCAGCAGTGATTGGGACTCCTCCTACGAGCAGTACTTC	CASSDWDSSYEQYF
TRBV5-4	-	-	TRBJ2-7	TGTGCCAGCAGCTTAAGCCAGGGAGGGCAGTACTTC	CASSLSQGGQYF
TRBV19	TRBD1	once	TRBJ1-2	TGTGCCAGTTCCGGGACAGGCGGATCCTATGGCTACACCTTC	CASSGTGGSYGYTF
TRBV7-3	TRBD1	-	TRBJ1-2	TGTGCCAGCAGCTTTGGGACAGGGGAAATCCATGGCTACACCTTC	CASSFGTGEIHGYTF
TRBV19	-	-	TRBJ2-5	TGTGCCAGTAGTATGGCTAGGCAAGAGACCCAGTACTTC	CASSMARQETQYF
TRBV28	-	-	TRBJ1-4	TGTGCGAGCAAAGGACAGCTTAATGAAAAACTGTTTTTT	CASKGQLNEKLFF
TRBV18	-	-	TRBJ2-7	TGTGCCAGCTCCTTTAATATCGGCGAGCAGTACTTC	CASSFNIGEQYF
TRBV5-4	-	-	TRBJ1-2	TGTGCCAGCAGCCTACCAACCGGTGAGGGCCCCTATGGCTACACCTTC	CASSLPTGEGPYGYTF
TRBV6-1	-	-	TRBJ1-2	TGTGCCAGCAGTGAAGTAGATAGAACTGGCTACACCTTC	CASSEVDRTGYTF
TRBV14	-	-	TRBJ1-2	TGTGCCAGCAGCCAAGTCGCCCCCTCAAACTATGGCTACACCTTC	CASSQVAPSNYGYTF
TRBV28	-	-	TRBJ2-5	TGTGCCAGCAGAACGGGTACCGTCGGGACCCAGTACTTC	CASRTGTVGTQYF
TRBV19	-	few	TRBJ1-2	TGTGCCAGTAGTACTACGTTGGAGGGTGGCTACACCTTC	CASSTTLEGGYTF
TRBV7-9	-	-	TRBJ2-5	TGTGCCAGCAGCTTTTCCCCTGGCTCATTGGATACCCAGTACTTC	CASSFSPGSLDTQYF
TRBV18	TRBD1	-	TRBJ1-2	TGTGCCAGCTCACCTAGCGGGACAGTCGATCACACCTTC	CASSPSGTVDHTF
TRBV4-1	-	-	TRBJ1-2	TGCGCCAGCAGCCAAGGGGGTCCAAACCCGTATGGCTACACCTTC	CASSQGGPNPYGYTF
TRBV4-1	TRBD1	-	TRBJ2-3	TGCGCCAGCAGCCAAGATCTAGGGACAGGGAGGGCAGATACGCAGTATTTT	CASSQDLGTGRADTQYF
TRBV7-9	TRBD2	-	TRBJ2-1	TGTGCCAGCAGCCCAGGGACTAGCGGGACCTATGAGCAGTTCTTC	CASSPGTSGTYEQFF
TRBV5-1	-	-	TRBJ1-1	TGCGCCAGCAGCTTGGCCCGGGGACGTACCGCTGAAGCTTTCTTT	CASSLARGRTAEAFF
TRBV11-2	-	-	TRBJ2-3	TGTGCCAGCAGCCCACGAAGGGCCGGCACTACAAACACAGATACGCAGTATTTT	CASSPRRAGTTNTDTQYF
TRBV10-3	-	-	TRBJ1-2	TGTGCCATCAGTGAGTCGGTTAACTATGGCTACACCTTC	CAISESVNYGYTF
TRBV5-6	-	once	TRBJ2-3	TGTGCCAGCAGCTTGCGACAAGGGGGGCAGTATTTT	CASSLRQGGQYF
TRBV19	TRBD1	-	TRBJ2-7	TGTGCCACCAAAATAGGACAGGGGCCCTACGAGCAGTACTTC	CATKIGQGPYEQYF
TRBV11-1	-	-	TRBJ2-5	TGTGCCAGCAGCTTAGGGACGACTAGAGGTGTGCAAGAGACCCAGTACTTC	CASSLGTTRGVQETQYF
TRBV5-4	-	-	TRBJ1-5	TGTGCCAGCAGCTCTGACCGTGCCCAGCCCCAGCATTTT	CASSSDRAQPQHF
TRBV5-1	-	-	TRBJ1-3	TGCGCCAGCAGCGAACCCCCGGGAAACACCATATATTTT	CASSEPPGNTIYF
TRBV10-1	-	-	TRBJ2-3	TGCGCCAGCAGTACCGACAGTAGCACAGATACGCAGTATTTT	CASSTDSSTDTQYF
TRBV2	TRBD2	-	TRBJ2-7	TGTGCCAGCAGTGAAGCACGGACTAGCGGGAGGGTTGGCTACGAGCAGTACTTC	CASSEARTSGRVGYEQYF
TRBV19	-	-	TRBJ1-3	TGTGCCAGTACCGCCCAGGGCGCCTCTGGAAACACCATATATTTT	CASTAQGASGNTIYF
TRBV18	-	-	TRBJ2-6	TGTGCCAGCTCACCACGGGGGATGGGAAACTCTGGGGCCAACGTCCTGACTTTC	CASSPRGMGNSGANVLTF
TRBV7-9	TRBD1	few	TRBJ2-2	TGTGCCAGCAGGGGCAGACAGGGGTACACCGGGGAGCTGTTTTTT	CASRGRQGYTGELFF
TRBV30	-	-	TRBJ1-4	TGTGCCTGGAGTGCTTCCGGCCTTGGAAGGGAAAAACTGTTTTTT	CAWSASGLGREKLFF
TRBV7-2	-	-	TRBJ2-7	TGTGCCAGCAGCTTAATAGTCGGGGCCTTGGGGGAGCAGTACTTC	CASSLIVGALGEQYF
TRBV27	-	once	TRBJ2-3	TGTGCCAGCAGTCACCTCGCGGGGGATACGCAGTATTTT	CASSHLAGDTQYF
TRBV6-1	-	once	TRBJ2-7	TGTGCCAGCAGTGGGGGGGTGAGCTACGAGCAGTACTTC	CASSGGVSYEQYF
TRBV30	-	-	TRBJ1-3	TGTGCCTGGAGTGTAAGTTTCTCTGGAAACACCATATATTTT	CAWSVSFSGNTIYF